Listed here are 8 T cell receptor beta chains from one sample, sequenced in a study of T cells after somatic rescue of genetic block. Using immunoSEQ multiplex PCR, the repertoire was profiled, and TCRdb retains in-frame clones only, with some absent. The data show 13,000 to 15,000 clones, with roughly 72% seen just once and less than 25% held by the top ten. Sequenced sample: peripheral blood mononuclear cells (PBMCs). Receptor source: a boy between 10 and 17 years old.

The chain combines TRBV13 with TRBJ1-4; 8 bases are a match to TRBD1. This CDR3 has 16 residues. Germline CDR1 and CDR2: PRHDT and FYEKMQ (reference sequence). J was trimmed by 0 bases and V by 5 bases; bases with no gene match: 5. Here the CDR3 reads CASSPRRGPTNEKLFF. In DNA, the CDR3 is TGTGCCAGCAGCCCCCGCAGGGGGCCAACTAATGAAAAACTGTTTTTT.

This clone was counted between two and nine times. The chain uses TRBV5-1 and TRBJ2-3, with D unresolved. Germline V gives CDR1 SGHRS, CDR2 YFSETQ. Trimming removed 2 bases at V and 9 bases at J, with 7 bases between. The CDR3 sequence is 11 residues long. DNA for the CDR3: TGCGCCAGCAGCTTAAAGGAAACGCAGTATTTT. Translating it yields CASSLKETQYF.

CDR3 nucleotides: TGTGCCAGCAGCCCCGAATGGGACGGCTCCTACGAGCAGTACTTC. Translating gives CASSPEWDGSYEQYF. The chain combines TRBV4-2 with TRBJ2-7, with D tentatively TRBD1 or TRBD2 (5 bases each). Germline loops: CDR1 LGHNA, CDR2 YNFKEQ. Trimming cost V 4 bases and J 0 bases, with 13 bases left between them. The length of the CDR3 is 15 residues.

The genes are TRBV5-5 and TRBJ1-3; 9 bases are a match to TRBD1. The CDR3 sequence is 16 residues long. V dropped 4 bases and J dropped 4; count of bases not matched to a gene: 9. CDR1 and CDR2 (germline): SGHKS, YYEKEE (reference sequence). This CDR3 reads CASSIVTGGKGNTIYF. The CDR3 region has the DNA TGTGCCAGCAGCATCGTGACAGGGGGGAAAGGAAACACCATATATTTT.

This clone was observed a single time. The chain links TRBV10-3 to TRBJ2-7; no definite D call. Germline assignment: CDR1 ENHRY and CDR2 SYGVKD. V was clipped by 4 bases and J by 2 bases, with 6 bases between them. This CDR3 comprises 12 residues. This chain's CDR3 is CAISVPPYEQYF. The DNA for the CDR3 is TGTGCCATCAGTGTTCCTCCCTACGAGCAGTACTTC.

This clone was picked up one time. V usage is TRBV28 and J usage is TRBJ2-7; 7 nucleotides line up with TRBD1. The CDR3 is made up of 14 amino acids. The V gene end was trimmed by 8 bases and the J gene end by 2 bases; junction bases not matched to a gene: 9. In germline, CDR1 is MDHEN, CDR2 SYDVKM. The CDR3 nucleotides read TGTGCCAGCCTTAGACAGGGAATCACCTACGAGCAGTACTTC. It is translated as CASLRQGITYEQYF.

The chain employs TRBV28 and TRBJ1-1; TRBD1 agrees at 10 bases. The CDR3 consists of 13 residues. The V gene's germline CDR1 is MDHEN and CDR2 SYDVKM. Trimming removed 6 bases from V and 5 bases from J; junction bases left unmatched: 3. The CDR3 nucleotides are TGTGCCAGCAGAAGGACAGGGGGGACTGAAGCTTTCTTT. It specifies CASRRTGGTEAFF.

This clone was observed a handful of times. This chain uses TRBV9 with TRBJ2-5; 7 bases map to TRBD1. J was trimmed by 2 bases and V by 4 bases; bases with no gene match: 8. The CDR3 sequence is 15 residues long. In germline, CDR1 is SGDLS, CDR2 YYNGEE. The CDR3 is CASSPRGDSQETQYF. CDR3 nucleotides: TGTGCCAGCAGCCCTAGAGGGGACAGTCAAGAGACCCAGTACTTC.